These 29 T cell receptor beta chains originate from one sample sequenced in a study of control samples from healthy donors and cancer patients. The table came from immunoSEQ multiplex PCR; TCRdb's copy has only in-frame clones and leaves some out. Here the sample spans 150,000 to 200,000 clones, roughly 89% being singletons. The sequenced sample consisted of blood. These receptors originate from a woman younger than 45 in good health.

The chain carries TRBV11-3 and TRBJ2-3; 10 bases line up with TRBD2. The germline CDR1 and CDR2 sequences are SGHNT and YENEEA. Germline trimming cut 5 bases from V and 3 bases from J; bases unmatched to any gene: 2. The CDR3 runs 14 residues. For the CDR3, the DNA is TGTGCCAGCAGCCCTAGCGGGGGAACAGATACGCAGTATTTT. Its translation: CASSPSGGTDTQYF.

The V and J genes are TRBV7-6 and TRBJ1-2; weak D call: TRBD1 (5 bases). Germline lookup yields CDR1 SGHVS and CDR2 FNYEAQ. V was clipped by 5 bases and J by 4 bases, with 14 bases between them. The CDR3 loop spans 14 amino acids. The CDR3 region is CASSRRRDSYGYTF. The CDR3 region has the DNA TGTGCCAGCAGCCGCCGCAGGGATAGCTATGGCTACACCTTC.

In DNA, the CDR3 is TGTGCCAGCAGCTTGCTTGGGACAGCAACTAATGAAAAACTGTTTTTT. This encodes CASSLLGTATNEKLFF. The chain couples TRBV5-6 to TRBJ1-4; TRBD1 matches 7 bases. Germline V gives CDR1 SGHDT, CDR2 YYEEEE. This CDR3 contains 16 residues. Trimming removed 1 base from V and 0 bases from J; junction bases left unmatched: 3. Drawing the rest from reference TRBV5-6 and TRBJ1-4, the complete variable domain is DAGVTQSPTHLIKTRGQQVTLRCSPKSGHDTVSWYQQALGQGPQFIFQYYEEEERQRGNFPDRFSGHQFPNYSSELNVNALLLGDSALYLCASSLLGTATNEKLFFGSGTQLSVL.

V and J are TRBV11-2 and TRBJ2-7; 10 nucleotides agree with TRBD1. Germline-derived CDR1 and CDR2 are SGHAT and FQNNGV. CDR3 length: 14 amino acids. J was trimmed by 2 bases and V by 4 bases; bases with no gene match: 2. The chain's CDR3 is CASSSGTGAYEQYF. The CDR3 nucleotides read TGTGCCAGCAGCTCCGGGACAGGGGCCTACGAGCAGTACTTC.

The rearrangement joins TRBV29-1 to TRBJ1-1, with TRBD1 as a possible D gene (6 bases). The germline V and J ends were trimmed by 0 bases and 0 bases, with 8 bases remaining between them. The germline gives CDR1 SQVTM, CDR2 ANQGSEA. The CDR3 consists of 14 residues. This chain's CDR3 is CSVEEDSLNTEAFF. CDR3 in DNA: TGCAGCGTTGAAGAGGACAGCTTGAACACTGAAGCTTTCTTT.

The chain combines TRBV9 with TRBJ2-3, with TRBD2 matching over 14 bases. V shed 4 bases and J 1 base; nucleotides not matched to a gene: 5. The CDR3 runs to 17 residues. Germline V gene data show CDR1 as SGDLS and CDR2 as YYNGEE. CDR3 region: CASSRGLAGAGTDTQYF. The CDR3 DNA reads TGTGCCAGCAGCAGGGGACTAGCGGGAGCCGGCACAGATACGCAGTATTTT.

V is TRBV2 and J is TRBJ2-7; the D is unclear. The CDR3 spans 11 residues. CDR1 SNHLY and CDR2 FYNNEI come from the germline V gene. Trimming took off 4 bases at V and 4 bases at J, with 5 bases between the two ends. The CDR3 loop reads CASSGGYEQYF. The DNA for the CDR3 is TGTGCCAGCAGTGGGGGTTACGAGCAGTACTTC.

This clone appeared once. The chain links TRBV19 to TRBJ2-7, with TRBD1 matching 8 bases. Trimming removed 4 bases from V and 3 bases from J; junction bases left unmatched: 2. CDR3 size: 13 residues. Germline assignment: CDR1 LNHDA and CDR2 SQIVND (reference sequence). The CDR3 region is CASSTGQGYEQYF. The CDR3 DNA is TGTGCCAGTAGTACCGGACAGGGCTACGAGCAGTACTTC.

V and J are TRBV6-5 and TRBJ2-1, with TRBD2 identical over 7 bases. Trimming took 4 bases from V and 4 from J; bases not matched to a gene: 4. CDR1 and CDR2 from the germline V gene are MNHEY and SVGAGI. CDR3 length: 14 residues. The CDR3 coding sequence is TGTGCCAGCAGTTCTAGCGGAATTTACAATGAGCAGTTCTTC. Protein: CASSSSGIYNEQFF.

The chain's CDR3 is CASSNRLPQPQHF. CDR3 DNA sequence: TGTGCCAGCAGTAACCGACTCCCTCAGCCCCAGCATTTT. This chain links TRBV6-5 with TRBJ1-5; D is unclear. This CDR3 is 13 amino acids long. Germline values: CDR1 MNHEY, CDR2 SVGAGI. The ends were cut back, 5 bases at V and 6 bases at J, with 11 bases in the middle.

This chain joins TRBV7-6 and TRBJ2-2, with 9 bases identical to TRBD2. Germline CDR1 SGHVS, CDR2 FNYEAQ. The V and J ends lost 1 base and 6 bases, in that order; junction bases with no gene match: 3. The CDR3 runs to 15 residues. The CDR3 reads CASSLGAGGAGELFF. CDR3 DNA: TGTGCCAGCAGCTTAGGAGCGGGAGGTGCCGGGGAGCTGTTTTTT.

The gene calls are TRBV9 and TRBJ1-2, with 7 bases matching TRBD1. This CDR3 spans 15 amino acids. The germline gives CDR1 SGDLS, CDR2 YYNGEE. The trim removed 1 base at V and 1 base at J, leaving 4 bases unmatched. CDR3 DNA: TGTGCCAGCAGCGTAAATCGGGACAGTAACTATGGCTACACCTTC. It codes for CASSVNRDSNYGYTF.

The rearrangement uses TRBV28 and TRBJ2-1; possible D gene TRBD2, 6 bases. V was clipped by 4 bases and J by 10 bases, with 8 bases between them. The CDR3 length is 11 residues. In germline, CDR1 is MDHEN, CDR2 SYDVKM. The CDR3 DNA reads TGTGCCAGCAGTTCACTAGCCGAGCAGTTCTTC. This gives the protein CASSSLAEQFF.

This chain connects TRBV12-3 or TRBV12-4 to TRBJ1-2; D gene uncertain. The CDR3 has 13 residues. Trimming removed 7 bases at V and 0 bases at J, with 9 bases between. CDR3: CASIRGSNYGYTF. The CDR3 nucleotides read TGTGCCAGCATTCGGGGATCTAACTATGGCTACACCTTC.

The chain couples TRBV7-6 to TRBJ2-5; D ambiguous. The V gene's germline CDR1 is SGHVS and CDR2 FNYEAQ. This CDR3 has 13 amino acids. With 2 bases removed from V and 5 bases from J, the gap between germline ends came to 9 bases. The CDR3 DNA reads as TGTGCCAGCAGCTTATCGGACGGGGAGACCCAGTACTTC. Its translation: CASSLSDGETQYF.

This clone has a single count. The V call is TRBV6-6, the J call TRBJ1-6; D unclear. CDR3 length: 14 amino acids. Germline V CDR1 and CDR2: MNHNY, SVGAGI (reference sequence). Trimming stripped 0 bases from V and 4 bases from J, with 4 bases between. The CDR3 coding sequence is TGTGCCAGCAGTTACTCCTCGTATAATTCACCCCTCCACTTT. Residues: CASSYSSYNSPLHF.

The chain links TRBV3-1 (or the pseudogene TRBV3-2) to TRBJ1-2, with D possibly matching TRBD1 (6 bases). The CDR3 spans 14 residues. With 6 bases removed from V and 4 bases from J, the gap between germline ends came to 15 bases. Germline CDR1 and CDR2: LGHDT and YNNKEL (reference sequence). CDR3 nucleotide sequence: TGTGCCAGCAGTCAGACAGGACCCAGCTATGGCTACACCTTC. This translates into CASSQTGPSYGYTF.

This clone has a single count. In DNA form, the CDR3 reads TGTGCCAGCAGTTCGGTATATGGGACACACTACGAGCAGTACTTC. Its protein product is CASSSVYGTHYEQYF. The chain combines TRBV6-5 with TRBJ2-7; TRBD1 might be the D (6 bases). Germline CDR1 and CDR2: MNHEY and SVGAGI. Between the trimmed V and J ends, which lost 4 bases and 3 bases, there was a span of 16 bases. The CDR3 is 15 amino acids.

About this clone itself: In the same sample, other DNA sequences code for this CDR3. This chain links TRBV4-2 with TRBJ1-5; the D gene is possibly TRBD1 (5 bases). Germline V CDR1 and CDR2: LGHNA, YNFKEQ. CDR3 length: 14 amino acids. V was clipped by 0 bases and J by 2 bases, with 5 bases between them. The CDR3 DNA sequence: TGTGCCAGCAGCCAAGACAGGGGCAATCAGCCCCAGCATTTT. It encodes CASSQDRGNQPQHF.

The V and J genes are TRBV10-3 and TRBJ1-6; tentative D call: TRBD1 (5 bases). The CDR3 contains 16 residues. The ends were cut back, 0 bases at V and 1 base at J, with 7 bases in the middle. The germline V gene has CDR1 ENHRY and CDR2 SYGVKD. Here the CDR3 DNA reads TGTGCCATCAGTGAGTCGGGGGGATCCTATAATTCACCCCTCCACTTT. It is translated as CAISESGGSYNSPLHF.

This chain connects TRBV6-4 to TRBJ2-3; possibly TRBD2 for D (6 bases). The V end was cut by 3 bases, the J end by 2 bases, with 12 bases between. CDR3 size: 15 residues. The germline V gene encodes CDR1 MRHNA and CDR2 SNTAGT. DNA of the CDR3: TGTGCCAGCAGTGAGTTTGCGGGGTCCACAGATACGCAGTATTTT. Translated: CASSEFAGSTDTQYF.

The chain has TRBV4-1 and TRBJ2-3, with TRBD1 matching over 8 bases. The CDR3 has 16 amino acids. V gave up 0 bases and J gave up 1 base; unmatched junction bases: 3. Germline V lookup: CDR1 MGHRA, CDR2 YSYEKL. DNA of the CDR3: TGCGCCAGCAGCCAAGATGTGACAGGGGGCACAGATACGCAGTATTTT. Translated, it gives CASSQDVTGGTDTQYF.

The J gene is TRBJ1-2, the V gene TRBV28; D may be TRBD1 (5 bases). V shed 1 base and J shed 1 base, with 7 bases lying between them. The CDR3 has 14 amino acids. Germline values: CDR1 MDHEN, CDR2 SYDVKM. The CDR3 nucleotides are TGTGCCAGCAGTTTATATAGGGGTAACTATGGCTACACCTTC. Translating gives CASSLYRGNYGYTF.

The CDR3 nucleotides are TGCGCCAGCAGTGACCAGGCCCGGAACACTGAAGCTTTCTTT. As protein: CASSDQARNTEAFF. The genes are TRBV10-1 and TRBJ1-1; D gene uncertain. Trimming took off 3 bases at V and 1 base at J, with 9 bases between the two ends. CDR3 length: 14 residues. CDR1 is WNHNN, CDR2 SYGVQD, per germline (reference sequence).

The rearrangement joins TRBV7-3 to TRBJ2-7; TRBD2 agrees at 13 bases. CDR1 and CDR2 from the germline V gene are SGHTA and FQGTGA. V trimming: 5 bases; J trimming: 5 bases; junction bases outside the gene matches: 6. This CDR3 has 15 residues. The CDR3 coding sequence is TGTGCCAGCAGCCCCGGACTAGCGGGAGTCCACGAGCAGTACTTC. Encoded protein: CASSPGLAGVHEQYF. The full variable domain, with the rest looked up from reference TRBV7-3 and TRBJ2-7, is GAGVSQTPSNKVTEKGKYVELRCDPISGHTALYWYRQSLGQGPEFLIYFQGTGAADDSGLPNDRFFAVRPEGSVSTLKIQRTERGDSAVYLCASSPGLAGVHEQYFGPGTRLTVT.

V usage is TRBV24-1 and J usage is TRBJ2-5; 7 bases are shared with TRBD1. Germline CDR1 reads KGHDR; CDR2 reads SFDVKD. V shed 0 bases and J 2 bases; nucleotides not matched to a gene: 2. The CDR3 totals 15 residues. CDR3 sequence reads: CATSDLGTAQETQYF. DNA for the CDR3: TGTGCCACCAGTGATTTGGGGACAGCTCAAGAGACCCAGTACTTC.

This chain connects TRBV13 to TRBJ1-1; 11 bases are a match to TRBD1. Trimming took 5 bases from V and 2 from J; bases not matched to a gene: 7. Germline V gene lookup returns CDR1 PRHDT and CDR2 FYEKMQ (reference sequence). The CDR3 is made up of 16 amino acids. CDR3 bases: TGTGCCAGCAGCCCTTCGGACAGGGGGCAAAACACTGAAGCTTTCTTT. It specifies CASSPSDRGQNTEAFF.

V is TRBV9 and J is TRBJ1-1, with TRBD1 matching 8 bases. The germline gives CDR1 SGDLS, CDR2 YYNGEE. The junction had 7 bases not matched to a gene; V was cut back by 0 bases and J by 6 bases. This CDR3 region has 15 residues. In DNA form, the CDR3 reads TGTGCCAGCAGCGTAGACCTTGGACAGGGCTCTGAAGCTTTCTTT. Translating it yields CASSVDLGQGSEAFF.

This clone was found once. The J gene is TRBJ1-2, the V gene TRBV6-5, with 8 bases identical to TRBD1. V lost 2 bases to trimming and J lost 4 bases; unmatched junction nucleotides: 3. The CDR3 length is 14 residues. From germline, CDR1 is MNHEY and CDR2 SVGAGI. CDR3 nucleotides: TGTGCCAGCAGTTACACCGGACAGGGCTATGGCTACACCTTC. Translation gives CASSYTGQGYGYTF.